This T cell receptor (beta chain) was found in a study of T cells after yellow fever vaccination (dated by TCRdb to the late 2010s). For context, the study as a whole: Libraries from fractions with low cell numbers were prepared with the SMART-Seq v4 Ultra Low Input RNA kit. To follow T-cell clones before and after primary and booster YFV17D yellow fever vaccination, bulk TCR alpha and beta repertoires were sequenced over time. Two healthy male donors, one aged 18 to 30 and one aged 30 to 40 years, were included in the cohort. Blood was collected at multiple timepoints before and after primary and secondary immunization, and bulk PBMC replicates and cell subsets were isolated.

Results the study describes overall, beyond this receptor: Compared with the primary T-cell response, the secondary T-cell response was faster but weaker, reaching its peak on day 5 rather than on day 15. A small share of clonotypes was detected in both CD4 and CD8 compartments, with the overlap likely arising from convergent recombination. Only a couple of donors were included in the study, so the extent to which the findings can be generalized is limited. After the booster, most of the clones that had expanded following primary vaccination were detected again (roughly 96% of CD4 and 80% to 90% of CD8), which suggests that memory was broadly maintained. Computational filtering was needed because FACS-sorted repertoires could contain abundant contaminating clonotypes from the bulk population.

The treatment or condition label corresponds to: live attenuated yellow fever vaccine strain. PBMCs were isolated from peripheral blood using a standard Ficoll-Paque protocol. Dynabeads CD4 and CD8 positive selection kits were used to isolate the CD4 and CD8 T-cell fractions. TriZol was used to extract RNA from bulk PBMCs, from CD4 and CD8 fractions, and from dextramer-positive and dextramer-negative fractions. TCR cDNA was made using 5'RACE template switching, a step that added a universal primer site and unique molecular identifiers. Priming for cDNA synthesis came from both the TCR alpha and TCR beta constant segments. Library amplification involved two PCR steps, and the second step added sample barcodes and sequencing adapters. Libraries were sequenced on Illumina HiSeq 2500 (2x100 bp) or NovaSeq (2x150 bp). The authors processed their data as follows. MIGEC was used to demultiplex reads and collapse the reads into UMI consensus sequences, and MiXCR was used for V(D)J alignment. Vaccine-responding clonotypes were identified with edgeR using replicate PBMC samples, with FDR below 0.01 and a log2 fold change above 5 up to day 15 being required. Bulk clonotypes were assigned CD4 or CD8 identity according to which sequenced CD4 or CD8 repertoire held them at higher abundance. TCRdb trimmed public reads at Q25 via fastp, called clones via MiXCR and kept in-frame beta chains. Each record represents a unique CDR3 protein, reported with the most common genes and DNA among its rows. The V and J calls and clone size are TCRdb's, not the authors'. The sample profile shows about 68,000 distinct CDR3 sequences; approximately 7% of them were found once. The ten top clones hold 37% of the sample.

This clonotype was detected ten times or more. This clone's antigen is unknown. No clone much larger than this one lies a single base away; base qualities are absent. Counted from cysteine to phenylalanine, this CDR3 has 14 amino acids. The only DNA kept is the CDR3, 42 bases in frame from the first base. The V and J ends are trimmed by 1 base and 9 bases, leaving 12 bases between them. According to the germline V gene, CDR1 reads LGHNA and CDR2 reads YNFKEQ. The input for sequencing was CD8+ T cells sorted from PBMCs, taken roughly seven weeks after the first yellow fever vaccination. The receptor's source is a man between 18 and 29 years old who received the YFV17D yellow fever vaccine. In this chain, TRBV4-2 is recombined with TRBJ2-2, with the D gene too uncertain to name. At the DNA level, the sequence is TGTGCCAGCAGCCAAGGAATAGATGCCCGGGAGCTGTTTTTT. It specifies CASSQGIDARELFF.